These 22 T cell receptor beta chains were sequenced from one sample in a study of T cell responses to AZD1222 COVID-19 vaccine. Sequencing was performed with immunoSEQ multiplex PCR; in TCRdb, only in-frame clones are kept and a portion is missing. The repertoire has about 130,000 clones, roughly nine tenths of them found once; the top ten carry 6.3%. The material sequenced was peripheral blood, taken on day 0 of AZD1222 vaccination. Receptors were obtained from an adult in good health.

The rearrangement uses TRBV18 and TRBJ1-2; maybe TRBD1 (6 bases). CDR3 length equals 15 residues. Trimming removed 5 bases at V and 7 bases at J, with 20 bases between. Germline V CDR1 and CDR2: KGHSH, LQKENI. CDR3 DNA: TGTGCCAGCTCATCCACCGGAACAGGGAGCTTTGGCTACACCTTC. Encoded protein: CASSSTGTGSFGYTF.

The chain recombines TRBV6-5 with TRBJ1-2; maybe TRBD1 (5 bases). The CDR3 loop spans 14 amino acids. CDR1 MNHEY and CDR2 SVGAGI come from the germline V gene. Trimming removed 2 bases at V and 0 bases at J, with 7 bases between. The CDR3 DNA sequence: TGTGCCAGCAGTTACAGGGGCACTAACTATGGCTACACCTTC. Residues: CASSYRGTNYGYTF.

V usage is TRBV5-4 and J usage is TRBJ1-1; D uncertain. Deletions cut 3 bases from V and 4 bases from J, with 7 bases between. The CDR3 has 12 residues. The germline gives CDR1 SGHNT, CDR2 YYREEE (reference sequence). CDR3 sequence (DNA): TGTGCCAGCAGCTCTTGGCGCACTGAAGCTTTCTTT. Translated: CASSSWRTEAFF.

This chain uses TRBV6-6 with TRBJ1-2, with D maybe TRBD1 (5 bases). The CDR3 consists of 15 residues. CDR1 and CDR2 (germline): MNHNY, SVGAGI (reference sequence). Trimming stripped 0 bases from V and 8 bases from J, with 16 bases between. The CDR3 DNA sequence: TGTGCCAGCAGTTACTCGGGCGCACAAGGGGCCGGCTACACCTTC. It yields the protein CASSYSGAQGAGYTF.

The V and J genes are TRBV18 and TRBJ1-4; D is unclear. Germline CDR1 reads KGHSH; CDR2 reads LQKENI. V dropped 1 base and J dropped 7 bases, with 10 bases sitting between them. The CDR3 has 14 amino acids. The CDR3 nucleotides read TGTGCCAGCTCACCACGAAGTCAGAGTGAAAAACTGTTTTTT. It codes for CASSPRSQSEKLFF.

The chain carries TRBV29-1 and TRBJ2-3; D is undetermined. V was clipped by 8 bases and J by 2 bases, with 11 bases between them. CDR1 and CDR2 (germline): SQVTM, ANQGSEA. The CDR3 is made up of 12 amino acids. The chain's CDR3 is CSTRLHTDTQYF. The DNA for the CDR3 is TGCAGCACCAGGCTCCACACAGATACGCAGTATTTT.

V gene TRBV5-5 combines with J gene TRBJ2-2; D unresolved. V was clipped by 2 bases and J by 1 base, with 12 bases between them. This CDR3 region has 16 residues. The V gene's germline CDR1 is SGHKS and CDR2 YYEKEE (reference sequence). CDR3 region: CASSFSYPRNTGELFF. CDR3 DNA sequence: TGTGCCAGCAGCTTTTCTTACCCCCGGAACACCGGGGAGCTGTTTTTT.

This rearrangement joins TRBV9 to TRBJ2-2; D is possibly TRBD1 or TRBD2 (6 bases each). This CDR3 contains 15 residues. The germline gives CDR1 SGDLS, CDR2 YYNGEE. Deletions cut 5 bases from V and 4 bases from J, with 15 bases between. The chain's CDR3 is CASSEGGGGTGELFF. The DNA of the CDR3 is TGTGCCAGCAGTGAGGGGGGCGGTGGCACCGGGGAGCTGTTTTTT.

The chain recombines TRBV5-1 with TRBJ1-2; D uncertain. CDR3 length: 14 amino acids. Looked up from germline, CDR1 is SGHRS and CDR2 is YFSETQ. V shed 0 bases and J shed 4 bases, with 10 bases lying between them. The CDR3 region has the DNA TGCGCCAGCAGCTTGGAGGATCCCTCCTATGGCTACACCTTC. Translation gives CASSLEDPSYGYTF.

This clone is classed as medium-sized. The rearrangement joins TRBV5-4 to TRBJ2-7; no definite D call. Germline lookup yields CDR1 SGHNT and CDR2 YYREEE (reference sequence). The CDR3 is 13 amino acids. The germline V and J ends were trimmed by 2 bases and 3 bases, with 9 bases remaining between them. The CDR3, as DNA: TGTGCCAGCAGCTTAACAAACGGCTACGAGCAGTACTTC. As protein: CASSLTNGYEQYF.

The rearrangement joins TRBV2 to TRBJ1-2; D possibly corresponds to TRBD1 (5 bases). This CDR3 is built from 12 residues. The germline CDR1 and CDR2 sequences are SNHLY and FYNNEI. Trimming took 9 bases from V and 2 from J, leaving 10 bases between them. The CDR3 reads CARDGGNYGYTF. Here the CDR3 DNA reads TGTGCCAGGGACGGGGGGAACTATGGCTACACCTTC.

The V gene is TRBV27, the J gene TRBJ2-7; the D is unclear. This CDR3 region has 13 residues. The ends were cut back, 2 bases at V and 2 bases at J, with 7 bases in the middle. Germline V CDR1 and CDR2: MNHEY, SMNVEV (reference sequence). The CDR3 DNA sequence: TGTGCCAGCAGTTTAAGGGTTACCTACGAGCAGTACTTC. Translating it yields CASSLRVTYEQYF.

This clone was counted between two and nine times. The V gene is TRBV12-3 or TRBV12-4, the J gene TRBJ2-1; D is unclear. CDR3 length: 12 amino acids. V was pared by 4 bases and J by 15 bases, with 16 bases between. The CDR3 DNA sequence: TGTGCCAGCAGTTCGGACGGACCGAGGAGGTTCTTC. It codes for CASSSDGPRRFF.

The V gene is TRBV7-8, the J gene TRBJ2-2; D gene unclear. Trimming stripped 5 bases from V and 4 bases from J, with 11 bases between. Germline CDR1 SGHVS, CDR2 FQNEAQ. CDR3 length equals 14 residues. The DNA of the CDR3 is TGTGCCAGCAGCCCAGAGAAGGCCACCGGGGAGCTGTTTTTT. Protein product: CASSPEKATGELFF.

CDR3: CASSLDRAGANVLTF. For the CDR3, the DNA is TGTGCCAGCAGCTTAGACAGGGCTGGGGCCAACGTCCTGACTTTC. The chain is built from TRBV7-6 and TRBJ2-6; D is possibly TRBD1 (6 bases). Per the germline V gene, CDR1 is SGHVS and CDR2 is FNYEAQ. Trimming removed 1 base at V and 2 bases at J, with 6 bases between. The CDR3 sequence is 15 residues long.

The chain employs TRBV5-7 and TRBJ1-1; weak D call: TRBD1 (5 bases). TRBV5-7 is marked as an open reading frame, function uncertain. V gave up 7 bases and J gave up 4 bases, with 17 bases separating them. This CDR3 region has 14 residues. This CDR3 reads CASPRQSRGTEAFF. DNA of the CDR3: TGTGCCAGCCCCAGACAGTCCCGAGGCACTGAAGCTTTCTTT.

The rearrangement links TRBV7-6 to TRBJ1-5; a possible D gene is TRBD1 (5 bases). With 1 base removed from V and 6 bases from J, the gap between germline ends came to 10 bases. Germline CDR1 is SGHVS and CDR2 is FNYEAQ. The length of the CDR3 is 14 residues. The CDR3: CASSLEIRGQPQHF. Written as DNA, the CDR3 is TGTGCCAGCAGCTTAGAAATTAGGGGTCAGCCCCAGCATTTT.

In regard to this clone: The junction differs from germline at one of its ends, possibly a read error. The V and J genes are TRBV6-5 and TRBJ1-2, with TRBD1 as a possible D gene (5 bases). This CDR3 has 13 residues. CDR1 is MNHEY and CDR2 is SVGAGI in the germline V gene. The CDR3 loop reads CDPPDGGSGGYTF. DNA for the CDR3: TGCGACCCCCCCGACGGGGGGAGCGGTGGCTACACCTTC.

This clone came up a few times. The chain links TRBV6-5 to TRBJ1-6; D is unresolved. CDR1 is MNHEY, CDR2 SVGAGI, per germline. V gave up 6 bases and J gave up 7 bases, with 10 bases separating them. CDR3 length: 13 amino acids. In DNA form, the CDR3 reads TGTGCCAGCAGCAGACGGACCAATTCACCCCTCCACTTT. Protein: CASSRRTNSPLHF.

This clone was observed many times. The rearrangement uses TRBV6-4 and TRBJ2-1; 8 nucleotides match TRBD2. CDR1 is MRHNA, CDR2 SNTAGT, per germline. This CDR3 is 15 amino acids long. The ends lost 1 base at V and 8 bases at J; junction bases unmatched: 7. CDR3 nucleotide sequence: TGTGCCAGCAGTGACTTACGGGGGGGCCAGGATGAGCAGTTCTTC. Translated, it gives CASSDLRGGQDEQFF.

The chain is built from TRBV30 and TRBJ2-3; no reliable D call. The CDR3 spans 14 residues. Germline CDR1 GTSNPN, CDR2 SVGIG (reference sequence). With 0 bases removed from V and 4 bases from J, the gap between germline ends came to 11 bases. CDR3 in DNA: TGTGCCTGGAGTGTACGGCAGAGTCCAGATACGCAGTATTTT. It yields the protein CAWSVRQSPDTQYF.

V and J are TRBV7-8 and TRBJ2-3, with D maybe TRBD1 (6 bases). Looked up from germline, CDR1 is SGHVS and CDR2 is FQNEAQ. V shed 1 base and J shed 5 bases, with 19 bases lying between them. The CDR3 runs 17 residues. CDR3 region: CASSLDLAGAGRDTQYF. The CDR3 bases are TGTGCCAGCAGCTTAGATTTAGCAGGGGCGGGCAGAGATACGCAGTATTTT.